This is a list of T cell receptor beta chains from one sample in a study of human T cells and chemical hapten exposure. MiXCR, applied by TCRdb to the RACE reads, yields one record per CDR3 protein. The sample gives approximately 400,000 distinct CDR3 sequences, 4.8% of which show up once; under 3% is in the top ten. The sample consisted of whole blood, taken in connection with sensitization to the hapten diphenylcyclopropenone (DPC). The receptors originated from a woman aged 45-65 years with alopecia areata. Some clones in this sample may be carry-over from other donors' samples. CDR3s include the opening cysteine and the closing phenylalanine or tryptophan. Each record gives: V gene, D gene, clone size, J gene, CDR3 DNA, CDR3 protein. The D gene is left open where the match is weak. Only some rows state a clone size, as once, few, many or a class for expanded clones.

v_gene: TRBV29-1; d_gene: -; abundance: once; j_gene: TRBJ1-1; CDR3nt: TGCGGCGTTGAACGCGGTGAAGCTTTCTTT; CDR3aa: CGVERGEAFF
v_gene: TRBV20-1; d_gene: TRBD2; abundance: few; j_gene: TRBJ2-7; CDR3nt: TGCAGTGCTAGAGACCCGAGACCAGGACTAGCGGGAGTCCAGGGCGAAGAGCAGTACTTC; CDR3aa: CSARDPRPGLAGVQGEEQYF
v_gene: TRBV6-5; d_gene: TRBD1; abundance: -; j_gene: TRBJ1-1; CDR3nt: TGTGCCAGCAGTTGGGGGGACAGTAACACTGAAGCTTTCTTT; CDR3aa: CASSWGDSNTEAFF
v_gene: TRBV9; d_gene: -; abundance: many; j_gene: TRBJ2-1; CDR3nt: TGTGCCAGCAGCGTAGAGGGGGTTGAGCAGTTCTTC; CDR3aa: CASSVEGVEQFF
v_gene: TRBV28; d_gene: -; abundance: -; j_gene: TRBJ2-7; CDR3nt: TGTGCCAGCAGCTTAATGGATGGGACTTACTCCTACGAGCAGTACTTC; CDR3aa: CASSLMDGTYSYEQYF
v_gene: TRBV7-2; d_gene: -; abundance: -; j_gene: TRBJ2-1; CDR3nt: TGTGCCAGCACCAGCCCGGACCGGCGCTCCTACAATGAGCAGTTCTTC; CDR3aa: CASTSPDRRSYNEQFF
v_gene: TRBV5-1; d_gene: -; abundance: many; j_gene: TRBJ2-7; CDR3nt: TGTGCCAGCAGTTTGGCCGGGTCCTACGAGCAGTACTTC; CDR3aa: CASSLAGSYEQYF
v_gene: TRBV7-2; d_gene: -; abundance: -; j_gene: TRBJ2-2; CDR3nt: TGTGCCAGCAGCCCACAGGGAAGAACCGGGGAGCTGTTTTTT; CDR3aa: CASSPQGRTGELFF
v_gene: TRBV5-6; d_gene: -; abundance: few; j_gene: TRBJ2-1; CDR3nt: TGTGCCAGCAGCTTAAACTGGGATGAGCAGTTCTTC; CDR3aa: CASSLNWDEQFF
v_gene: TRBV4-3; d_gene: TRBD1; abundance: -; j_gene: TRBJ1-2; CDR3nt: TGCGCCAGCAGCCGCGGACAGGGGGTCTTCGGCTACACCTTC; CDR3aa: CASSRGQGVFGYTF
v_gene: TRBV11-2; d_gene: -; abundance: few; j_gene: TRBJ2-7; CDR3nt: TGTGCCAGCAGCCCTCAGGACTACGAGCAGTACTTC; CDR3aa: CASSPQDYEQYF
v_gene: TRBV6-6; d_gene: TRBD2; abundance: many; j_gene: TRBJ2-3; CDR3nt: TGTGCCAGCAGACCCGGGACTAGCCAAGCAGATACGCAGTATTTT; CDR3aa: CASRPGTSQADTQYF
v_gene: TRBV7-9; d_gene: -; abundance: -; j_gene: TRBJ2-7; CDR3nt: TGTGCCAGCAGCTTGGCCCCATCCAACGAGCAGTACTTC; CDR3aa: CASSLAPSNEQYF
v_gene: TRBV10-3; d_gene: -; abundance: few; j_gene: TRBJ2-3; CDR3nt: TGTGCCATCAGTGGGGGGGTCCCCACAGATACGCAGTATTTT; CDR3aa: CAISGGVPTDTQYF
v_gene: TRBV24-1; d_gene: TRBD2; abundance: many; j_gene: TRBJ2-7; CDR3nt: TGTGCCACCAGTGATGGTAGCGGGAACCGGTACGAGCAGTACTTC; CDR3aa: CATSDGSGNRYEQYF
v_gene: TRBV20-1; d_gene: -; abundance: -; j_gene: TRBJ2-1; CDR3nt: TGCAGTGCTAGACCGGGGGCCGCCTTTACCTACAATGAGCAGTTCTTC; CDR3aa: CSARPGAAFTYNEQFF
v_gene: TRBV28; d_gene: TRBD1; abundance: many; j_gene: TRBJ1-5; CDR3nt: TGTGCCAGCAGGGGGACAGGGAATCAGCCCCAGCATTTT; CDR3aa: CASRGTGNQPQHF
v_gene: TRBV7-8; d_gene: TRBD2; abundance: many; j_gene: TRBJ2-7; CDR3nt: TGTGCCAGCAGCTTAGCGCGGCTAGCGGGAGGGCCCCACGAGCAGTACTTC; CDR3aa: CASSLARLAGGPHEQYF
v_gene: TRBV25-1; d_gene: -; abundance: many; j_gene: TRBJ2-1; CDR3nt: TGTGCCAGCAGTCCTCCAGCTAGCAATGAGCAGTTCTTC; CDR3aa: CASSPPASNEQFF
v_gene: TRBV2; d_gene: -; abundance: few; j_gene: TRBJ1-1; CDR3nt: TGTGCCAGCAGTTACAGGGCAGTTATTGAAGCTTTCTTT; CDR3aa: CASSYRAVIEAFF
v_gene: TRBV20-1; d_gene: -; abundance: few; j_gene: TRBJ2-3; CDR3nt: TGCAGTGCGGACCAAATGTATTTT; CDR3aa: CSADQMYF
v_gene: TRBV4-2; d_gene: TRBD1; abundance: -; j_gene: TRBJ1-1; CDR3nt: TGTGCCAGCAGCCAATTCTTAGGGACAGGGGGCGGGGGCACTGAAGCTTTCTTT; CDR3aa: CASSQFLGTGGGGTEAFF
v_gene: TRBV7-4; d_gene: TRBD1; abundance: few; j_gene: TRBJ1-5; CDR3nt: TGTGCCAGCAGCCCCCAGGGGGGAAGCAATCAGCCCCAGCATTTT; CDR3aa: CASSPQGGSNQPQHF
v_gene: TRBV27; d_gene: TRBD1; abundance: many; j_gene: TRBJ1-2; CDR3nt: TGTGCCAGCAGCCGACAGGGGCATGGCTACACCTTC; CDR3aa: CASSRQGHGYTF
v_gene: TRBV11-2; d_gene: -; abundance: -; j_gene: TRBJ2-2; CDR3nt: TGTGCCAGCAGCCCCCAGATCCTAGCATTCGGGACACCTCCCGCGAGGGAGCTGTTTTTT; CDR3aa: CASSPQILAFGTPPARELFF
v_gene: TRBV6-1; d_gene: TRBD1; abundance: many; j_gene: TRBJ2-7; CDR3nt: TGTGCCAGCAGTGGGGGACAGTTGGGTTCCTACGAGCAGTACTTC; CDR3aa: CASSGGQLGSYEQYF
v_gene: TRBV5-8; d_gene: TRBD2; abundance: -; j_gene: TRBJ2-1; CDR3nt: TGTGCCAGCAGCTGGCGGGAGGAGGTCTACAATGAGCAGTTCTTC; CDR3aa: CASSWREEVYNEQFF
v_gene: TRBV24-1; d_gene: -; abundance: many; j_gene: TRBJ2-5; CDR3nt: TGTGCCACCAGTAGCCGGGCCGGCCAAGAGACCCAGTACTTC; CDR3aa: CATSSRAGQETQYF
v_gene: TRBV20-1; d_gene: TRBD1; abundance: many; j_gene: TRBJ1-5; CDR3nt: TGCAGTGCTCCAAGCTCGGGACAGGGAAGTCAGCCCCAGCATTTT; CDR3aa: CSAPSSGQGSQPQHF
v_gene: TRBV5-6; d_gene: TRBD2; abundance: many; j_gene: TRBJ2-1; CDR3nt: TGTGCCAGCAGCTTGCCGGGGGGATCGTACAATGAGCAGTTCTTC; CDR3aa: CASSLPGGSYNEQFF
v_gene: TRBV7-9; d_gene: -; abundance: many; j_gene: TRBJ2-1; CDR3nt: TGTGCCAGCAGCCCAACTACTAGGGTGGGGAATGAGCAGTTCTTC; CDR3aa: CASSPTTRVGNEQFF
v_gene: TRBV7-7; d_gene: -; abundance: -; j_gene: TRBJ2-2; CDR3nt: TGTGCCAGCGGGCCCTTAACAGCGAACACCGGGGAGCTGTTTTTT; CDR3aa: CASGPLTANTGELFF
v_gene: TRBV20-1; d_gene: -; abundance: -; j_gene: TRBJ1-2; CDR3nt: TGCAGTGCTAGAGAAAGGCCGGATGGCTACACCTTC; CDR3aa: CSARERPDGYTF
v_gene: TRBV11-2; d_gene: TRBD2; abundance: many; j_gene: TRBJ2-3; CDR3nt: TGTGCCAGCAGCTTAGAAGTGGGACTAAAAGATACGCAGTATTTT; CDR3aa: CASSLEVGLKDTQYF
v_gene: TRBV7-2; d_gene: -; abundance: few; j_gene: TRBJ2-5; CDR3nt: TGTGCCAGCAGCTTAGGCTTCGGGAAAGAGACCCAGTACTTC; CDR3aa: CASSLGFGKETQYF
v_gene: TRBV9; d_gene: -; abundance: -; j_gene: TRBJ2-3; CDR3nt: TGTGCCAGCAGCGGGATGGCAGATACGCAGTATTTT; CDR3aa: CASSGMADTQYF
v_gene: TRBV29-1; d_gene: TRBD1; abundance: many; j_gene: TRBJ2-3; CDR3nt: TGCAGCGTATCACAGGGGGCGGTAGATACGCAGTATTTT; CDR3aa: CSVSQGAVDTQYF
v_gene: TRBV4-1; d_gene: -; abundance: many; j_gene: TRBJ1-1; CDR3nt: TGCGCCAGCAGCCAGCCCAGAGGGGGCACTGAAGCTTTCTTT; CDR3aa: CASSQPRGGTEAFF
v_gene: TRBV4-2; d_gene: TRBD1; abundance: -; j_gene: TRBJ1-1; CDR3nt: TGTGCCAGCAGCCAAGATATGGGACAGGGGGCGGGGGACACTGAAGCTTTCTTT; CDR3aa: CASSQDMGQGAGDTEAFF
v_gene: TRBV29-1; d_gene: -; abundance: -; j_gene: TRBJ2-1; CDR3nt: TGCAGCGTTCTGGGAGTAAGCTCCTACAATGAGCAGTTCTTC; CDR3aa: CSVLGVSSYNEQFF
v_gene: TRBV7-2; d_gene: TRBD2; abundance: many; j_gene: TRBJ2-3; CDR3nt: TGTGCCAGCAGCTTAGCCCCGACTAGCGGGAGGGCCGGTAGCACAGATACGCAGTATTTT; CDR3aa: CASSLAPTSGRAGSTDTQYF
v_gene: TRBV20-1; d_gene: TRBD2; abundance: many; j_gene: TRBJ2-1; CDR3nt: TGCAGTGCCTATAGCGGGAGAGGACGCAATGAGCAGTTCTTC; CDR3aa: CSAYSGRGRNEQFF
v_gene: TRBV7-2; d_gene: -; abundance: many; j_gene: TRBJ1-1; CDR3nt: TGTGCCAGCAGCTCAAGCGAGGTTCGGACTGAAGCTTTCTTT; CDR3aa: CASSSSEVRTEAFF
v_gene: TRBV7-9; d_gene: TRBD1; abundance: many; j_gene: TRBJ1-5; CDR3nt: TGTGCCAGCAGCGCTGGACAGGGAGCCGATCAGCCCCAGCATTTT; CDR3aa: CASSAGQGADQPQHF
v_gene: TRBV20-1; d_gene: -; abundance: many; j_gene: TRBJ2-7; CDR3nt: TGCAGTGCTATGGTCGGAGCGAATCCCTACGAGCAGTACTTC; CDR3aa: CSAMVGANPYEQYF
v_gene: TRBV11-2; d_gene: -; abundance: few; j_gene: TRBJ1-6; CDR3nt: TGTGCCAGCAGCGCTTACGGGGGACCCCTCCACTTT; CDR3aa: CASSAYGGPLHF
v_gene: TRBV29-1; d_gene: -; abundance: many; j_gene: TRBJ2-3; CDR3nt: TGCAGCGTCGCCCAAGGGGGGTGGACAGATACGCAGTATTTT; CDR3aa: CSVAQGGWTDTQYF
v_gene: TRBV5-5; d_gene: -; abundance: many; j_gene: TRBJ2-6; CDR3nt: TGTGCCAGCAGCGGGGGCGAATCAAACTCTGGGGCCAACGTCCTGACTTTC; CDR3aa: CASSGGESNSGANVLTF
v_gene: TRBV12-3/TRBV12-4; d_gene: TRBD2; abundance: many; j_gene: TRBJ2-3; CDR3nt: TGTGCCAGCAGCCTACTGAGCGGGGTGATCACAGATACGCAGTATTTT; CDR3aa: CASSLLSGVITDTQYF
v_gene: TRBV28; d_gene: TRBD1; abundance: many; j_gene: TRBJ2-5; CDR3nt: TGTGCCAGCAGTTTTTCGGACAGGGCAGAGACCCAGTACTTC; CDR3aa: CASSFSDRAETQYF
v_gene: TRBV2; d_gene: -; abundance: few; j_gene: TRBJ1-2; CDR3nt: TGTGCCGGGTCCCCGTGGGCTAACTATGGCTACACCTTC; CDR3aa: CAGSPWANYGYTF
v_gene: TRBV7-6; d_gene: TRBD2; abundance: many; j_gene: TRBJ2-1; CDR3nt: TGTGCCAGCAGCTCCCGCCTAGCGGGACTTAACAATGAGCAGTTCTTC; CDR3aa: CASSSRLAGLNNEQFF
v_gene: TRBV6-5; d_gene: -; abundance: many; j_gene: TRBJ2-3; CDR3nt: TGTGCCAGCAGTTACTCCAGACGGCGGGATAGGCCAGATACGCAGTATTTT; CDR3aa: CASSYSRRRDRPDTQYF
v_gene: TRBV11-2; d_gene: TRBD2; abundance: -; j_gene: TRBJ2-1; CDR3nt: TGTGCCAGCAGCACTAGGACTAGCGGGACTATCGATGAGCAGTTCTTC; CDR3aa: CASSTRTSGTIDEQFF